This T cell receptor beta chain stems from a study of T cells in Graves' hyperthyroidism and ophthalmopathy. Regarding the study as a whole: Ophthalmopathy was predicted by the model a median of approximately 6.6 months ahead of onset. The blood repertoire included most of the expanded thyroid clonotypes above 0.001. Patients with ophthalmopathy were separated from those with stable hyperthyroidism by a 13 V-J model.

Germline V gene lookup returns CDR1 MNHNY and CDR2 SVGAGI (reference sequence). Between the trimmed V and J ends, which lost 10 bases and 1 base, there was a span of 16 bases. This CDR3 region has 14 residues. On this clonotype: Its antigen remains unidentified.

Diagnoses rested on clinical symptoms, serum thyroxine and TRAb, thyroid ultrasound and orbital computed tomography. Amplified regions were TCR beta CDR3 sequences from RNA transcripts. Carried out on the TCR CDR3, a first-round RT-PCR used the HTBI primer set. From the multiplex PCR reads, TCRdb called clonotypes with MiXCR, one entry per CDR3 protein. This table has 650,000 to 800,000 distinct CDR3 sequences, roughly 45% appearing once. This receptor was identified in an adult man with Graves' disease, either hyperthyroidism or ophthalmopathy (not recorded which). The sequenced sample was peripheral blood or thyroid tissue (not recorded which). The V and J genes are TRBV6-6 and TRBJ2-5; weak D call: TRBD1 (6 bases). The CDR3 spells CATYHRAAQETQYF. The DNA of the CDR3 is TGTGCCACCTATCACAGGGCAGCCCAAGAGACCCAGTACTTC.